This T cell receptor beta chain was recovered during a study of control samples from healthy donors and cancer patients. The table came from immunoSEQ multiplex PCR; TCRdb's copy has only in-frame clones and leaves some out. The sample yields 100,000 to 150,000 clones, just under 95% seen once. The CDR3 runs to 12 residues. Trimming cost V 4 bases and J 4 bases, with 7 bases left between them. CDR1 and CDR2 (germline): SNHLY, FYNNEI. The chain recombines TRBV2 with TRBJ1-2; no clear D. The receptor was isolated from a man aged 18 to 29 in good health. Material: blood. For the CDR3, the DNA is TGTGCCAGCAGTGTGAGCCGCTATGGCTACACCTTC. The encoded protein is CASSVSRYGYTF.